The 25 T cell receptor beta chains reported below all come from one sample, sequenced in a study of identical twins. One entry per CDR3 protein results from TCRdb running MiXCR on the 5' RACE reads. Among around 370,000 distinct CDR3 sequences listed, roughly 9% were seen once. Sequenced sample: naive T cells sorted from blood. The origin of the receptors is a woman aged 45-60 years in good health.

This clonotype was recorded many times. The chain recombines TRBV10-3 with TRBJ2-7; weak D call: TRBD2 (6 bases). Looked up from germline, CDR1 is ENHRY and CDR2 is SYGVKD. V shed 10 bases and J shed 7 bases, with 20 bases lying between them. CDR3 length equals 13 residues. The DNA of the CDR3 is TGTGCCACCCGGGACTCAGCACCCTTAGAGCAGTACTTC. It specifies CATRDSAPLEQYF.

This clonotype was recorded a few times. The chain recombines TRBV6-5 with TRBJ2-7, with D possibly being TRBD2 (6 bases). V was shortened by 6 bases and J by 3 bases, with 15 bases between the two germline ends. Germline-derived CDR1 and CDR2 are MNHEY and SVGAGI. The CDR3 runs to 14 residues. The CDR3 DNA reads TGTGCCAGCAGCTATGTCGGGGGAGACTACGAGCAGTACTTC. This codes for CASSYVGGDYEQYF.

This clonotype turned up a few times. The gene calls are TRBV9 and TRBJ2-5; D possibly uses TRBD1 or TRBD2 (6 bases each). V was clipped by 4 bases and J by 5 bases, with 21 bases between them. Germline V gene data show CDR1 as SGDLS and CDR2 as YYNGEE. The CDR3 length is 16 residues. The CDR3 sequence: CASSLRDTHPGETQYF. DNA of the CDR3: TGTGCCAGCAGCTTGCGGGACACTCATCCCGGGGAGACCCAGTACTTC.

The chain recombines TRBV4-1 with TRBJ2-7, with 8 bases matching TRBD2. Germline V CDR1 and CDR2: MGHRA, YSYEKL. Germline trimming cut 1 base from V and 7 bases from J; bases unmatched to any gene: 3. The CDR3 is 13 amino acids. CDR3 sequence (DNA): TGCGCCAGCAGCCAAGTGCGGGGGGATGAGCAGTACGTC. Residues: CASSQVRGDEQYV.

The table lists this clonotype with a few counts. The CDR3 spells CASSQNHRTQYF. The CDR3 DNA follows: TGCGCCAGCAGCCAGAACCATAGGACCCAGTACTTC. The V and J genes are TRBV4-1 and TRBJ2-5, with unresolved D. The CDR3 sequence is 12 residues long. CDR1 MGHRA and CDR2 YSYEKL come from the germline V gene. The V gene lost 3 bases and the J gene lost 7 bases, with 9 bases spanning the gap.

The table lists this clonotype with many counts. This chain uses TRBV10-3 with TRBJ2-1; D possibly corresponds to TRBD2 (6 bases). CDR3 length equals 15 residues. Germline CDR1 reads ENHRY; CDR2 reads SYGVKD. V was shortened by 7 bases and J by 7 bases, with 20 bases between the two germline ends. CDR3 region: CAINSGKAGENEQFF. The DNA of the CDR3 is TGTGCCATCAATTCCGGTAAAGCGGGTGAAAATGAGCAGTTCTTC.

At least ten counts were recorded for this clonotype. In DNA form, the CDR3 reads TGCAGCGTTAGACCGGGACAGGTGACCTACGAGCAGTACTTC. It yields the protein CSVRPGQVTYEQYF. The V call is TRBV29-1, the J call TRBJ2-7; 8 nucleotides agree with TRBD1. V trimming: 5 bases; J trimming: 2 bases; junction bases outside the gene matches: 8. The CDR3 contains 14 residues. Germline V gives CDR1 SQVTM, CDR2 ANQGSEA.

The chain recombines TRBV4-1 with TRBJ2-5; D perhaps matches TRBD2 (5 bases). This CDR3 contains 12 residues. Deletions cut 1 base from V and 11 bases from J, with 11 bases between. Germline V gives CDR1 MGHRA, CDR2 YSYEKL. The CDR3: CASSQVASIQYF. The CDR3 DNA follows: TGCGCCAGCAGCCAAGTAGCGTCTATTCAGTACTTC.

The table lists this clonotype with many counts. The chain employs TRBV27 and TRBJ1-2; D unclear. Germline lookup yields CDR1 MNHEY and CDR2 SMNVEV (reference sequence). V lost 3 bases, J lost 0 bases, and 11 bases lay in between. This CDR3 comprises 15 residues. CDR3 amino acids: CASSLVGSSNYGYTF. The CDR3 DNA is TGTGCCAGCAGTTTGGTCGGTAGCTCTAACTATGGCTACACCTTC.

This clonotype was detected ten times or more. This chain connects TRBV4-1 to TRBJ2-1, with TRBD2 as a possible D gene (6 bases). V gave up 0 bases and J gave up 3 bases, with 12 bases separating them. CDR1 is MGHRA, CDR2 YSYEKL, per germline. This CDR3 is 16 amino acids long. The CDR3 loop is CASSQDPGGDYNEQFF. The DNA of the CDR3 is TGCGCCAGCAGCCAAGATCCAGGAGGGGACTACAATGAGCAGTTCTTC.

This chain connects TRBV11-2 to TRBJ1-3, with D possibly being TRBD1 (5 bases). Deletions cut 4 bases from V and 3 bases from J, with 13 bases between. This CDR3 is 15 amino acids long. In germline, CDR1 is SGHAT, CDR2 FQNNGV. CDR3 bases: TGTGCCAGCAGCTCCCCCTGGGGGGGTGGAAACACCATATATTTT. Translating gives CASSSPWGGGNTIYF.

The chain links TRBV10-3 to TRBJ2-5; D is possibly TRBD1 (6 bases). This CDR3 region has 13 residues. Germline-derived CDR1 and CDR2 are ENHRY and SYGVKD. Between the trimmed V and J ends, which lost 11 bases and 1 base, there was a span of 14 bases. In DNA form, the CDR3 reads TGTGCCTCTGCTAACAGGGCCCAAGAGACCCAGTACTTC. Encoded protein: CASANRAQETQYF.

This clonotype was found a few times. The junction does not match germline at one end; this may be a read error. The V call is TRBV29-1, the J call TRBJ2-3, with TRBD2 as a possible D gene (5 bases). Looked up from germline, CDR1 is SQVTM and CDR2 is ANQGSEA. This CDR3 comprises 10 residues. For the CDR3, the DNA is TGCAGCGCCGAGGGTCGTTCGGCCGATTTT. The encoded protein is CSAEGRSADF.

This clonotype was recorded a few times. This CDR3 is CSARVGGNMNTEAFF. The CDR3 DNA is TGCAGTGCTAGAGTTGGGGGGAATATGAACACTGAAGCTTTCTTT. The V gene is TRBV20-1, the J gene TRBJ1-1, with a possible D match to TRBD1 (5 bases). CDR3 length: 15 amino acids. Germline V lookup: CDR1 DFQATT, CDR2 SNEGSKA (reference sequence). Trimming took off 1 base at V and 0 bases at J, with 12 bases between the two ends.

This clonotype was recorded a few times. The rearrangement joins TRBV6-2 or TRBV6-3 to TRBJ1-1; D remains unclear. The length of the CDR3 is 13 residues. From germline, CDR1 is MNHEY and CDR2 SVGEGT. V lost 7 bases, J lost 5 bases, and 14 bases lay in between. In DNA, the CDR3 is TGTGCCAGCAACGCCCGTAGGAGGACTGAAGCTTTCTTT. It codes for CASNARRRTEAFF.

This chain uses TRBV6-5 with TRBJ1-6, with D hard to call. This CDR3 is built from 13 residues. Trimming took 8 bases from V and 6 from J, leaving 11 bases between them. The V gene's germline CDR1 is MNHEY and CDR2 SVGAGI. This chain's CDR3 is CASRQKSNSPLHF. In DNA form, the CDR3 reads TGTGCCAGCCGTCAGAAGAGTAATTCACCCCTCCACTTT.

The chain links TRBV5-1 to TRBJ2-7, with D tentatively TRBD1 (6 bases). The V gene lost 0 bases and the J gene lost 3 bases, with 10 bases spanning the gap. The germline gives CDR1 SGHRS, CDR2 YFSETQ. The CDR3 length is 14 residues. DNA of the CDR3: TGCGCCAGCAGCTTGGATCAGGGGCGCTACGAGCAGTACTTC. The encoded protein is CASSLDQGRYEQYF.

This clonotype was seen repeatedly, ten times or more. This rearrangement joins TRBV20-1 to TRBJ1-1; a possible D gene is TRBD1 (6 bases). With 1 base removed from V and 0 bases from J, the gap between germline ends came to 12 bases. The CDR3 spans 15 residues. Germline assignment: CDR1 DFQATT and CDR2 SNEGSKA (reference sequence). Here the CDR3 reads CSARVQGRVNTEAFF. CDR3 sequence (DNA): TGCAGTGCTAGAGTCCAGGGGAGGGTGAACACTGAAGCTTTCTTT.

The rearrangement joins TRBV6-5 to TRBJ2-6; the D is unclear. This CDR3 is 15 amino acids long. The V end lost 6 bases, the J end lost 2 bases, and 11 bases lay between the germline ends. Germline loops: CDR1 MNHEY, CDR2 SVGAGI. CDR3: CASSLVGTGANVLTF. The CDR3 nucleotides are TGTGCCAGCAGCCTTGTAGGGACTGGGGCCAACGTCCTGACTTTC.

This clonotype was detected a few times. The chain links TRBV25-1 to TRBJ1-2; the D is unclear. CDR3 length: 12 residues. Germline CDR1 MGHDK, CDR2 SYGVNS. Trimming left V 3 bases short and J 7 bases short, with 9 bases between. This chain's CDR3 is CASSEGGTGYTF. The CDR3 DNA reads TGTGCCAGCAGTGAGGGAGGAACTGGCTACACCTTC.

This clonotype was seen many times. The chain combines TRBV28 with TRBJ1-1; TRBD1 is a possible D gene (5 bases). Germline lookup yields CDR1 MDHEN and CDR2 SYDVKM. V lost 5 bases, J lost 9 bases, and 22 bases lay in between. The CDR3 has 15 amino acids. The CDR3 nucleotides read TGTGCCAGCAGTCGGGGTTACCGGGACCCCTCTCAAGCTTTCTTT. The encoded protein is CASSRGYRDPSQAFF.

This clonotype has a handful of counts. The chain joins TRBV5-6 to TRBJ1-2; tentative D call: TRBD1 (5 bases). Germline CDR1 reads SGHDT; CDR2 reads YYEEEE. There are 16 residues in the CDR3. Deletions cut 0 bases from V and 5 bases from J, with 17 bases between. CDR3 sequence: CASSLELQAQYYGYTF. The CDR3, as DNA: TGTGCCAGCAGCTTGGAGTTACAGGCCCAATATTATGGCTACACCTTC.

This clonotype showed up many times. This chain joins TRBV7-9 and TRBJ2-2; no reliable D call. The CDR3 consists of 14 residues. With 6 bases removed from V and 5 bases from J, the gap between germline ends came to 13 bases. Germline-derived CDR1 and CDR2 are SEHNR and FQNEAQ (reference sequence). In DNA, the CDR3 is TGTGCCAGCAGTCTTAGTAGTGGGACCGGGGAGCTGTTTTTT. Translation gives CASSLSSGTGELFF.

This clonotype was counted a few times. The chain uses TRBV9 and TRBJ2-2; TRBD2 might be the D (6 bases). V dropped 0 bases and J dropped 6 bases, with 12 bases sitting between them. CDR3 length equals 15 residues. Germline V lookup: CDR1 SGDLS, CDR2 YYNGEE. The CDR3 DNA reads TGTGCCAGCAGCGTAGCGGGCGGAGGGGCCGGGGAGCTGTTTTTT. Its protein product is CASSVAGGGAGELFF.

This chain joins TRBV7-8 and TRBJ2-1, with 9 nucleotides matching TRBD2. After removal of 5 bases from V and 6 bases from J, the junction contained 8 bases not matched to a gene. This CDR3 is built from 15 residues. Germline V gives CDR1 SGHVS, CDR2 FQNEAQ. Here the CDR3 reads CASSKDGLASNEQFF. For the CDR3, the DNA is TGTGCCAGCAGCAAGGACGGACTAGCGAGCAATGAGCAGTTCTTC.